This note documents a single TCR beta chain sequence. Its target is not known. TCRdb re-called the 5' RACE reads with MiXCR, one entry per CDR3 protein. The table lists roughly 290,000 distinct CDR3 sequences, 8% to 9.5% of them singletons. This record belongs to a study of identical twins. The study, taken as a whole, reports: Cross-sectional statistical analysis was relied on for the conclusions, without the same donors being followed. Insertions were fewer in abundant cord blood beta clonotypes, whereas memory repertoires showed none of this pattern. Twin pairs had excess sharing that was weaker in beta out-of-frame sequences. Zero-insertion analyses might be partly confounded by invariant T cells like MAIT and iNKT.

Another study also made use of these data, one on yellow fever vaccine responses in identical twins.

This TCR was recovered from a young woman in good health. Material: CD8+ T cells sorted from blood.

The CDR3 DNA is TGCAGCGTACTCAGTAGTCGACTAGCGGGTGATGAACGGTATCCCTACAATGAGCAGTTCTTC. It is translated as CSVLSSRLAGDERYPYNEQFF. This chain links TRBV29-1 with TRBJ2-1, with 10 nucleotides matching TRBD2. The ends lost 6 bases at V and 2 bases at J; junction bases unmatched: 25. CDR1 is SQVTM, CDR2 ANQGSEA, per germline. This CDR3 region has 21 residues.